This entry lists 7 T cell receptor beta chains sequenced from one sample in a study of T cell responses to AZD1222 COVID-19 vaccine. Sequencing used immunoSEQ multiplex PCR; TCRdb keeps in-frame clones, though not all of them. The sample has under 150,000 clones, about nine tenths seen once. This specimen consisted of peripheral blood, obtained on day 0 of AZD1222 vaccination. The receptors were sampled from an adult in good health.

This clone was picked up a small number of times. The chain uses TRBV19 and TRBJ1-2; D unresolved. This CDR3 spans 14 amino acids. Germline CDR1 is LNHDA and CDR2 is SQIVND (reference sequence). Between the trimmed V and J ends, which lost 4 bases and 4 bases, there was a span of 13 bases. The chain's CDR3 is CASSSPGGRYGYTF. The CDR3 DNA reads TGTGCCAGTAGTAGTCCAGGAGGACGCTATGGCTACACCTTC.

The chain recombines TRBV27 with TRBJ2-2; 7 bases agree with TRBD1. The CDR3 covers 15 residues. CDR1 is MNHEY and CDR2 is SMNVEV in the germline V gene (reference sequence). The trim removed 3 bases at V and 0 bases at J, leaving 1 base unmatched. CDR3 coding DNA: TGTGCCAGCAGTTTTGGGACAGCGAACACCGGGGAGCTGTTTTTT. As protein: CASSFGTANTGELFF.

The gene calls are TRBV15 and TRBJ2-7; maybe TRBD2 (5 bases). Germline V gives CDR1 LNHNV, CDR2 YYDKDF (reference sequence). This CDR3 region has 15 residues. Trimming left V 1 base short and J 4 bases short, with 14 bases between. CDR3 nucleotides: TGTGCCACCAGCAGAGTGGCGGGTCATCAATACGAGCAGTACTTC. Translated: CATSRVAGHQYEQYF.

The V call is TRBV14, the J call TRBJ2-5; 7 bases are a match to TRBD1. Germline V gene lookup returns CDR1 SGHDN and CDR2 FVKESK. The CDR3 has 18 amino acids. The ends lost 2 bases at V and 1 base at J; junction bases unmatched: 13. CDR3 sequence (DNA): TGTGCCAGCAGCCAACGGCGTCAGGGGGTCACCCCCCAAGAGACCCAGTACTTC. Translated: CASSQRRQGVTPQETQYF.

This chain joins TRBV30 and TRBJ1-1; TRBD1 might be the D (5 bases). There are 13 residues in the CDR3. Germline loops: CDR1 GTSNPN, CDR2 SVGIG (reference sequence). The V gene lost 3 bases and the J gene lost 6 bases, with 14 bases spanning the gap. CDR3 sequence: CAWSSGRVAEAFF. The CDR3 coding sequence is TGTGCCTGGAGCTCAGGGAGGGTAGCTGAAGCTTTCTTT.

The CDR3 DNA sequence: TGTGCCAGTAGGACAGGGGGGGACACCGGGGAGCTGTTTTTT. Protein: CASRTGGDTGELFF. The chain links TRBV19 to TRBJ2-2; 9 bases are a match to TRBD1. The CDR3 spans 14 residues. The J segment lost 3 bases and the V segment lost 6 bases, leaving 2 bases of the junction unmatched. CDR1 is LNHDA and CDR2 is SQIVND in the germline V gene (reference sequence).

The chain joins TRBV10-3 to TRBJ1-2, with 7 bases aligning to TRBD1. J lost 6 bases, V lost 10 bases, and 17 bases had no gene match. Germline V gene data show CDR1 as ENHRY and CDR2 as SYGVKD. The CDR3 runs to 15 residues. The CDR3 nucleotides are TGTGCCACTCAACAGGGACAGTACTCCCTCCATGGCTACACCTTC. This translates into CATQQGQYSLHGYTF.